This T cell receptor (beta chain) was recorded in a study of blood T cell repertoires in COVID-19. Overall study context: The study drew acute and convalescent COVID-19 samples from the United States, Italy and Spain.

This clone was observed a few times. The table came from immunoSEQ multiplex PCR; TCRdb's copy has only in-frame clones and leaves some out. Among some 500,000 clones listed, roughly 90% were seen once. Assignment of participants to cohorts was predicated upon participant-reported clinical history. In Cohort 3, a recovered donor had either two negative PCRs, clearance, or symptom resolution. The trim removed 2 bases at V and 8 bases at J, leaving 3 bases unmatched. Germline assignment: CDR1 SQVTM and CDR2 ANQGSEA. This CDR3 is built from 13 residues. This chain joins TRBV29-1 and TRBJ1-2, with 12 bases identical to TRBD1. This receptor was obtained from a woman in her thirties or forties who had recovered from COVID-19. Material: PBMCs or T cells enriched from blood (not recorded which). CDR3 in amino acids: CSVERDRGRGYTF. CDR3 coding DNA: TGCAGCGTTGAACGGGACAGGGGGCGAGGCTACACCTTC.